These T cell receptor beta chains were read from a single sample in a study of beta chain features in type 1 diabetes. The table came from immunoSEQ multiplex PCR; TCRdb's copy has only in-frame clones and leaves some out. The data show under 450,000 clones, about 14% seen once. The sample consisted of naive CD4+ T cells from blood. These receptors were taken from a woman younger than 35 in good health. Each CDR3 is given with its conserved first and last residue. Fields, in order: clone size, J gene, V gene, D gene, CDR3 DNA, CDR3 protein. A D gene is named only where the DNA matches it firmly. The size field is filled for only some rows; it gives once, few, many or a size class.

few	TRBJ2-1	TRBV18	.	TGTGCCAGCTCGCCTGGACAGAGCTCCTACAATGAGCAGTTCTTC	CASSPGQSSYNEQFF
.	TRBJ2-7	TRBV5-1	.	TGCGCCAGCAGCTTGGAGGGGAAAACCTACGAGCAGTACTTC	CASSLEGKTYEQYF
.	TRBJ2-3	TRBV30	.	TGTGCCTGGAGCCATGCGGGGACAGATACGCAGTATTTT	CAWSHAGTDTQYF
.	TRBJ1-2	TRBV28	.	TGTGCCAGCAACGAGAACTATGGCTACACCTTC	CASNENYGYTF
few	TRBJ2-1	TRBV27	.	TGTGCCAGCAGCCGGACCACCGGGACTTCCTACAATGAGCAGTTCTTC	CASSRTTGTSYNEQFF
.	TRBJ1-4	TRBV25-1	.	TGTGCCAGCAGTGTCCAGACGGCTCCAGGGGAAAAACTGTTTTTT	CASSVQTAPGEKLFF
.	TRBJ2-3	TRBV7-6	TRBD2	TGTGCCAGCAGCTTAGGGCTCAGCGGGAGTTACACAGATACGCAGTATTTT	CASSLGLSGSYTDTQYF
few	TRBJ2-1	TRBV15	TRBD2	TGTGCCACCAGCAGAGGGACTAGCGGGAATCCTGAGCAGTTCTTC	CATSRGTSGNPEQFF
few	TRBJ2-3	TRBV10-3	.	TGTGCCATCAGTGAGTATGGTGCAGGGTTGGAAGATACGCAGTATTTT	CAISEYGAGLEDTQYF
.	TRBJ1-1	TRBV29-1	TRBD1	TGCAGCGTGGGACAGGTAACCGCTGAAGCTTTCTTT	CSVGQVTAEAFF
.	TRBJ2-2	TRBV4-2	.	TGTGCCAGCAGCCAAGTAGGTACAGAGAACACCGGGGAGCTGTTTTTT	CASSQVGTENTGELFF
few	TRBJ2-1	TRBV27	TRBD1	TGTGCCAGCAGTCGCAAGGGGACAGGGTACAATGAGCAGTTCTTC	CASSRKGTGYNEQFF
.	TRBJ2-1	TRBV10-3	TRBD2	TGTGCCATCAGCGCCGGGACTAGGATTGATGAGCAGTTCTTC	CAISAGTRIDEQFF
.	TRBJ1-1	TRBV30	TRBD1	TGTGCCTCTCCAAGGACAGGGAACACTGAAGCTTTCTTT	CASPRTGNTEAFF
few	TRBJ2-2	TRBV6-6	.	TGTGCCAGCAGTCCCAGGGATACCGGGGAGCTGTTTTTT	CASSPRDTGELFF
.	TRBJ2-7	TRBV5-1	TRBD1	TGCGCCAGCAGCCAATGGACAGGCTCCTACGAGCAGTACTTC	CASSQWTGSYEQYF
few	TRBJ2-5	TRBV7-2	.	TGTGCCAGCAGCGCACCTGGGGGCCGAGAGACCCAGTACTTC	CASSAPGGRETQYF
.	TRBJ2-4	TRBV27	.	TGTGCCAGCTGGTCACTAGATAGATTGGGGTCAGACATTCAGTACTTC	CASWSLDRLGSDIQYF
.	TRBJ2-7	TRBV28	.	TGTGCCAGCAGTGCGCCGACCCCTAGGTCCGACGAGCAGTACTTC	CASSAPTPRSDEQYF
.	TRBJ2-5	TRBV18	.	TGTGCCAGCTCGATGGGGAGGCGAGAGACCCAGTACTTC	CASSMGRRETQYF
.	TRBJ2-1	TRBV7-2	TRBD1	TGTGCCAGCAGCTCCTCCGGGACAGAATCCTACAATGAGCAGTTCTTC	CASSSSGTESYNEQFF
few	TRBJ2-3	TRBV11-2	.	TGTGCCAGCAGCCCCGGTCGTAGCACAGATACGCAGTATTTT	CASSPGRSTDTQYF
few	TRBJ1-2	TRBV5-4	TRBD1	TGTGCCAGCAGTAATGGACAGGGTTTTTTTGGAGACTATGGCTACACCTTC	CASSNGQGFFGDYGYTF
.	TRBJ1-2	TRBV30	.	TGTGCCTGGACCTTAGGGGGGGCGCTGGGGGATGGCTACACCTTC	CAWTLGGALGDGYTF
few	TRBJ2-5	TRBV27	.	TGTGCCAGCAGCTGGGGACTCGGGGAGACCCAGTACTTC	CASSWGLGETQYF
few	TRBJ2-7	TRBV7-2	TRBD2	TGTGCCAGCAGCTTTCCCGGACTAGGGCACTACGAGCAGTACTTC	CASSFPGLGHYEQYF
.	TRBJ2-1	TRBV11-2	.	TGTGCCAGCAGCTTAGATCCCCCTTACAATGAGCAGTTCTTC	CASSLDPPYNEQFF
few	TRBJ1-5	TRBV18	.	TGTGCCAGCTCACCCTCCGGGAATCAGCCCCAGCATTTT	CASSPSGNQPQHF
.	TRBJ1-1	TRBV2	.	TGTGCCAGCAGGGCAGGGGACACTGAAGCTTTCTTT	CASRAGDTEAFF
.	TRBJ2-4	TRBV28	.	TGTGCCAGCGCCGATTCGACAGTCCCCAAAAACATTCAGTACTTC	CASADSTVPKNIQYF
few	TRBJ1-5	TRBV7-2	.	TGTGCCAGCAGCTTATGGGGGCGAAAATCGTTTCGGAATCAGCCCCAGCATTTT	CASSLWGRKSFRNQPQHF
.	TRBJ2-1	TRBV30	.	TGTGCCTGGGCCACCCAACGGGAGCCGTTCTTC	CAWATQREPFF
few	TRBJ2-7	TRBV7-2	.	TGTGCCAGCAGCCCTACAGGGTTTATCGACGAGCAGTACTTC	CASSPTGFIDEQYF
.	TRBJ2-1	TRBV30	TRBD1	TGTGCCTGGAGTCGGCGCGGGACAGGGGGCGCGGATGAGCAGTTCTTC	CAWSRRGTGGADEQFF
.	TRBJ1-1	TRBV28	.	TGTGCCAGCAGTTACGGGGGGACTGAAGCTTTCTTT	CASSYGGTEAFF
.	TRBJ2-1	TRBV30	TRBD2	TGTGCCTGGAGTAGACTAGCGGGAGCCCATGAGCAGTTCTTC	CAWSRLAGAHEQFF
.	TRBJ2-1	TRBV7-6	.	TGTGCCAGCAGCTTCGTGGGGCTTGAGCAGTTCTTC	CASSFVGLEQFF
.	TRBJ2-3	TRBV7-2	.	TGTGCCAGCAGCTTAGACAGGGACACAGATACGCAGTATTTT	CASSLDRDTDTQYF
.	TRBJ1-2	TRBV30	TRBD1	TGTGCCTGGAGTGATCCCGGGACAGCCCTCTATGGCTACACCTTC	CAWSDPGTALYGYTF
.	TRBJ2-1	TRBV10-3	TRBD2	TGTGCCATCAGTTTTAGCGGGCTAGTGTATTATGAGCAGTTCTTC	CAISFSGLVYYEQFF
.	TRBJ1-1	TRBV28	TRBD1	TGTGCCAGCAGTCAGTTAATAGGGACAGCTGAAGCTTTCTTT	CASSQLIGTAEAFF
.	TRBJ1-2	TRBV25-1	.	TGTGCCAGCAGTGAATACGCAGCTAGAGCTAACTATGGCTACACCTTC	CASSEYAARANYGYTF
.	TRBJ1-5	TRBV2	.	TGTGCCAGCACAGGGCGGCCGGTCTGGAAGGATCAGCCCCAGCATTTT	CASTGRPVWKDQPQHF
few	TRBJ2-1	TRBV4-2	TRBD2	TGTGCCAGCAGCCTTAGCGGGAAAGGCGATGAGCAGTTCTTC	CASSLSGKGDEQFF
few	TRBJ2-5	TRBV5-6	.	TGTGCCAGCAGCTTGGGGGGGGTCGTCAGCCAGTACTTC	CASSLGGVVSQYF
few	TRBJ1-2	TRBV7-9	.	TGTGCCAGCAGCTTAAAGGAAGGACTCTTCTATGGCTACACCTTC	CASSLKEGLFYGYTF
.	TRBJ2-1	TRBV2	TRBD2	TGTGCCAGCAGCCTAGCGGGATCCTACAATGAGCAGTTCTTC	CASSLAGSYNEQFF
few	TRBJ2-1	TRBV14	.	TGTGCCAGCGGACGTAGGGGAAATGAGCAGTTCTTC	CASGRRGNEQFF
.	TRBJ2-5	TRBV7-2	TRBD1	TGTGCCAGCAGCCTCCGGGACAGGGGAGACGGAGAGACCCAGTACTTC	CASSLRDRGDGETQYF
few	TRBJ1-1	TRBV7-2	TRBD1	TGTGCCAGCATAAAAAGACAGGGCAGTTGGGCTGAAGCTTTCTTT	CASIKRQGSWAEAFF